These 17 T cell receptor beta chains came from one sample sequenced in a study of blood T cell repertoires in COVID-19. TCRdb's copy holds only in-frame clones and misses some; the assay was immunoSEQ multiplex PCR. This sample has about 230,000 clones, with approximately 88% found just once. Material for sequencing was PBMCs or T cells enriched from blood (not recorded which). Receptor source: a woman between 35 and 50 years old with acute COVID-19.

The J gene is TRBJ1-2, the V gene TRBV6-4; 7 bases map to TRBD1. The CDR3 has 14 residues. Germline V gene data show CDR1 as MRHNA and CDR2 as SNTAGT. V shed 5 bases and J 9 bases; nucleotides not matched to a gene: 12. Here the CDR3 DNA reads TGTGCCAGCAGTCCAGACAGGGTAGGGTTAAGCTACACCTTC. Amino acids: CASSPDRVGLSYTF.

The V gene is TRBV27, the J gene TRBJ2-3, with D possibly TRBD1 on 6 matching bases. The CDR3 consists of 14 residues. Between the trimmed V and J ends, which lost 3 bases and 4 bases, there was a span of 11 bases. Looked up from germline, CDR1 is MNHEY and CDR2 is SMNVEV (reference sequence). The CDR3 DNA follows: TGTGCCAGCAGTTTTTTCAGGGGTGCAGATACGCAGTATTTT. Translating it yields CASSFFRGADTQYF.

This clone was counted between two and nine times. This rearrangement joins TRBV5-8 to TRBJ2-5; no reliable D call. The CDR3 spans 13 residues. In germline, CDR1 is SGHTS, CDR2 YDEGEE. V was shortened by 4 bases and J by 0 bases, with 7 bases between the two germline ends. DNA for the CDR3: TGTGCCAGCAGCAAGCCTTACCAAGAGACCCAGTACTTC. This gives the protein CASSKPYQETQYF.

V gene TRBV10-3 combines with J gene TRBJ1-3; possibly TRBD1 for D (5 bases). The CDR3 runs to 12 residues. V dropped 9 bases and J dropped 4 bases, with 10 bases sitting between them. In germline, CDR1 is ENHRY, CDR2 SYGVKD. CDR3 protein: CAISGEGNTIYF. CDR3 sequence (DNA): TGTGCCATATCGGGGGAAGGAAACACCATATATTTT.

The gene calls are TRBV24-1 and TRBJ1-2; a possible D gene is TRBD1 (6 bases). The V gene's germline CDR1 is KGHDR and CDR2 SFDVKD. The CDR3 extends over 14 amino acids. The V and J ends lost 0 bases and 4 bases respectively, with 8 bases between them. The CDR3 nucleotides are TGTGCCACCAGTGATTTGGTAGGGGGCTATGGCTACACCTTC. It yields the protein CATSDLVGGYGYTF.

The gene calls are TRBV30 and TRBJ1-1; D not certain. Germline-derived CDR1 and CDR2 are GTSNPN and SVGIG (reference sequence). The CDR3 extends over 12 amino acids. The V end lost 0 bases, the J end lost 9 bases, and 11 bases lay between the germline ends. The CDR3 sequence: CAWSVRDSQAFF. In nucleotides, the CDR3 is TGTGCCTGGAGTGTACGGGATTCTCAAGCTTTCTTT. The entire variable domain, with the rest obtained from reference TRBV30 and TRBJ1-1, is as follows: SQTIHQWPATLVQPVGSPLSLECTVEGTSNPNLYWYRQAAGRGLQLLFYSVGIGQISSEVPQNLSASRPQDRQFILSSKKLLLSDSGFYLCAWSVRDSQAFFGQGTRLTVV.

The V gene is TRBV11-2, the J gene TRBJ1-1; D uncertain. Trimming pared 3 bases from V and 7 bases from J, leaving 6 bases between. Germline assignment: CDR1 SGHAT and CDR2 FQNNGV. The CDR3 consists of 11 residues. CDR3 in DNA: TGTGCCAGCAGCTTTGGAGTTGAAGCTTTCTTT. This gives the protein CASSFGVEAFF.

The chain recombines TRBV2 with TRBJ1-5; 7 bases map to TRBD1. There are 15 residues in the CDR3. Germline V gives CDR1 SNHLY, CDR2 FYNNEI. V was pared by 5 bases and J by 7 bases, with 11 bases of the junction left unmatched. The CDR3 reads CASSNRGLWGQPQHF. For the CDR3, the DNA is TGTGCCAGCAGTAACAGGGGCCTTTGGGGACAGCCCCAGCATTTT.

The chain employs TRBV27 and TRBJ2-7; D is unclear. Germline CDR1 MNHEY, CDR2 SMNVEV (reference sequence). V was cut by 6 bases and J by 0 bases, with 12 bases left in between. The length of the CDR3 is 14 residues. CDR3 bases: TGTGCCAGCAGAACGTCGGTTGGCTCCTACGAGCAGTACTTC. Protein sequence: CASRTSVGSYEQYF.

This chain uses TRBV7-9 with TRBJ2-5; possible D gene TRBD2, 6 bases. V lost 4 bases to trimming and J lost 7 bases, with 16 bases between them. The CDR3 has 14 residues. Germline CDR1 and CDR2: SEHNR and FQNEAQ (reference sequence). In DNA, the CDR3 is TGTGCCAGCAGCTCTTGGGCGGGGCAGGGGACCCAGTACTTC. It encodes CASSSWAGQGTQYF.

This chain joins TRBV27 and TRBJ2-6; no firm D call. Germline lookup yields CDR1 MNHEY and CDR2 SMNVEV (reference sequence). This CDR3 region has 15 residues. V lost 1 base and J 2 bases, leaving 6 bases between the germline ends. CDR3 in DNA: TGTGCCAGCAGTTTATTCGTCCCTGGGGCCAACGTCCTGACTTTC. Amino acids: CASSLFVPGANVLTF.

The chain employs TRBV7-9 and TRBJ2-1; TRBD1 matches 10 bases. Germline CDR1 SEHNR, CDR2 FQNEAQ (reference sequence). V shed 5 bases and J 6 bases; nucleotides not matched to a gene: 7. The CDR3 has 15 amino acids. CDR3 sequence (DNA): TGTGCCAGCAGCGCACCCGGGACAGGGGTCAATGAGCAGTTCTTC. Protein sequence: CASSAPGTGVNEQFF. Full variable domain (outside the CDR3, taken from reference TRBV7-9 and TRBJ2-1): DTGVSQNPRHKITKRGQNVTFRCDPISEHNRLYWYRQTLGQGPEFLTYFQNEAQLEKSRLLSDRFSAERPKGSFSTLEIQRTEQGDSAMYLCASSAPGTGVNEQFFGPGTRLTVL.

This clone was recorded only once. The V gene is TRBV15, the J gene TRBJ1-2; D gene ambiguous. This CDR3 is 18 amino acids long. V gave up 0 bases and J gave up 0 bases, with 17 bases separating them. In germline, CDR1 is LNHNV, CDR2 YYDKDF (reference sequence). In DNA, the CDR3 is TGTGCCACCAGCAGAGATATTCGGCCGGGTCAAGCTAACTATGGCTACACCTTC. Translating it yields CATSRDIRPGQANYGYTF.

The DNA of the CDR3 is TGTGCCAGTAGTATACGAGGGCCAGCGGGAGAGGGTATCCAGTACTTC. As protein: CASSIRGPAGEGIQYF. The chain employs TRBV19 and TRBJ2-5; TRBD2 agrees at 8 bases. CDR3 length equals 16 residues. V shed 2 bases and J 10 bases; nucleotides not matched to a gene: 15. CDR1 and CDR2 (germline): LNHDA, SQIVND (reference sequence).

The rearrangement joins TRBV5-3 to TRBJ2-5; 11 bases are shared with TRBD2. TRBV5-3 is sorted into the ORF group, with uncertain function. V was clipped by 4 bases and J by 6 bases; unmatched bases: 5. The CDR3 is made up of 14 amino acids. The chain's CDR3 is CARSIPSGRKTQYF. The CDR3 nucleotides are TGTGCCAGAAGCATCCCTAGCGGGAGGAAGACCCAGTACTTC.

In its sample, this clone was seen once. V is TRBV5-1 and J is TRBJ1-6; 10 nucleotides line up with TRBD1. This CDR3 spans 17 amino acids. The ends lost 4 bases at V and 7 bases at J; junction bases unmatched: 11. From germline, CDR1 is SGHRS and CDR2 YFSETQ. The CDR3 is CASSDAPQGQGNSPLHF. CDR3 DNA: TGCGCCAGCAGCGACGCCCCTCAGGGACAGGGGAATTCACCCCTCCACTTT.

J is TRBJ2-3 and V is TRBV7-9; tentatively, D is TRBD2 (6 bases). Germline V gene data show CDR1 as SEHNR and CDR2 as FQNEAQ (reference sequence). V was cut by 5 bases and J by 5 bases, with 8 bases left in between. This CDR3 has 12 residues. CDR3 amino acids: CASSGGIDTQYF. The CDR3 region has the DNA TGTGCCAGCAGCGGGGGGATAGATACGCAGTATTTT. Supplemented by reference TRBV7-9 and TRBJ2-3, the full variable domain reads DTGVSQNPRHKITKRGQNVTFRCDPISEHNRLYWYRQTLGQGPEFLTYFQNEAQLEKSRLLSDRFSAERPKGSFSTLEIQRTEQGDSAMYLCASSGGIDTQYFGPGTRLTVL.